Presented here are 24 T cell receptor beta chains from one specimen sequenced in a study of T cells after yellow fever vaccination. TCRdb redid the calling of the 5' RACE reads with MiXCR, one entry per CDR3 protein. This sample has a few hundred thousand distinct CDR3 sequences, with 3.6% found just once. Material: PBMCs, obtained 15 days after the yellow fever booster vaccination. Receptors originate from a young man who received the YFV17D yellow fever vaccine.

This clonotype was seen repeatedly, ten times or more. The J gene is TRBJ2-2, the V gene TRBV7-2, with TRBD1 matching 9 bases. The CDR3 runs 15 residues. Germline V gene lookup returns CDR1 SGHTA and CDR2 FQGNSA. The junction had 7 bases not matched to a gene; V was cut back by 5 bases and J by 6 bases. In nucleotides, the CDR3 is TGTGCCAGCAGCCACGGACAGGGGTTGGCCGGGGAGCTGTTTTTT. This translates into CASSHGQGLAGELFF.

This clonotype was observed many times. The chain combines TRBV29-1 with TRBJ1-2; D is undetermined. The CDR3 contains 9 residues. Trimming cost V 3 bases and J 8 bases, with 4 bases left between them. From germline, CDR1 is SQVTM and CDR2 ANQGSEA. The CDR3 loop reads CSVDNGYTF. The CDR3 DNA reads as TGCAGCGTTGACAACGGCTACACCTTC.

This clonotype was observed at least ten times. The genes are TRBV4-3 and TRBJ1-4, with D perhaps matching TRBD1 (6 bases). The CDR3 length is 15 residues. Deletions cut 1 base from V and 6 bases from J, with 12 bases between. Germline V CDR1 and CDR2: LGHNA, YSLEER. CDR3 in amino acids: CASSQVARGYEKLFF. The CDR3 region has the DNA TGCGCCAGCAGCCAAGTAGCCAGGGGATATGAAAAACTGTTTTTT.

The table lists this clonotype with many counts. CDR3: CASSGGLVVETQYF. The CDR3 DNA is TGTGCCAGCAGCGGGGGACTAGTGGTTGAGACCCAGTACTTC. This chain links TRBV9 with TRBJ2-5; 8 bases are shared with TRBD2. The CDR3 extends over 14 amino acids. Germline loops: CDR1 SGDLS, CDR2 YYNGEE. V lost 3 bases to trimming and J lost 5 bases; unmatched junction nucleotides: 6.

This clonotype appeared many times. The chain couples TRBV3-1 to TRBJ2-2, with D possibly TRBD1 on 6 matching bases. Germline-derived CDR1 and CDR2 are LGHDT and YNNKEL (reference sequence). The length of the CDR3 is 13 residues. V lost 3 bases and J 6 bases, leaving 8 bases between the germline ends. This chain's CDR3 is CASSHRTAGELFF. DNA of the CDR3: TGTGCCAGCAGCCACCGGACAGCCGGGGAGCTGTTTTTT.

This clonotype came up many times. The chain combines TRBV6-2 or TRBV6-3 with TRBJ2-7, with D possibly TRBD1 on 5 matching bases. Trimming left V 7 bases short and J 2 bases short, with 12 bases between. Looked up from germline, CDR1 is MNHEY and CDR2 is SVGEGT. This CDR3 spans 13 amino acids. The CDR3 sequence is CASTVGAAYEQYF. The CDR3 nucleotides are TGTGCCAGCACTGTAGGGGCCGCCTACGAGCAGTACTTC.

This clonotype showed up many times. This chain uses TRBV5-5 with TRBJ2-1; 7 positions match TRBD2. From germline, CDR1 is SGHKS and CDR2 YYEKEE (reference sequence). This CDR3 spans 14 amino acids. The J segment lost 8 bases and the V segment lost 0 bases, leaving 5 bases of the junction unmatched. The CDR3 is CASSLVGGGYEQFF. CDR3 sequence (DNA): TGTGCCAGCAGCTTGGTCGGCGGGGGTTATGAGCAGTTCTTC.

This clonotype has a count of ten or more. The chain combines TRBV18 with TRBJ2-7; TRBD1 is a possible D gene (6 bases). Looked up from germline, CDR1 is KGHSH and CDR2 is LQKENI. V was shortened by 4 bases and J by 4 bases, with 8 bases between the two germline ends. The CDR3 has 12 amino acids. CDR3: CASSLTGYEQYV. CDR3 DNA sequence: TGTGCCAGCTCACTAACAGGGTACGAGCAGTACGTC.

This clonotype was seen ten or more times. The chain combines TRBV7-2 with TRBJ2-7, with D uncertain. The CDR3 runs to 15 residues. Germline V gives CDR1 SGHTA, CDR2 FQGNSA. V lost 0 bases and J 5 bases, leaving 14 bases between the germline ends. The CDR3 region is CASSLATGPYHEQYV. CDR3 bases: TGTGCCAGCAGCTTAGCAACCGGGCCTTACCACGAGCAGTACGTC.

V is TRBV20-1 and J is TRBJ1-1; D remains ambiguous. CDR1 and CDR2 from the germline V gene are DFQATT and SNEGSKA (reference sequence). Trimming left V 1 base short and J 0 bases short, with 6 bases between. The CDR3 is 13 amino acids. The CDR3 protein is CSARGRLNTEAFF. CDR3 coding DNA: TGCAGTGCTAGAGGGCGGCTGAACACTGAAGCTTTCTTT.

This clonotype was seen repeatedly, ten times or more. DNA for the CDR3: TGTGCCAGTCGACCAGGGGGGCCCACAGATACGCAGTATTTT. The encoded protein is CASRPGGPTDTQYF. The chain has TRBV7-2 and TRBJ2-3, with a tentative D call TRBD1 (7 bases). Germline-derived CDR1 and CDR2 are SGHTA and FQGNSA. Trimming removed 9 bases at V and 2 bases at J, with 15 bases between. CDR3 size: 14 residues.

This clonotype was counted at least ten times. The chain combines TRBV24-1 with TRBJ2-1, with unresolved D. The germline CDR1 and CDR2 sequences are KGHDR and SFDVKD. V was shortened by 5 bases and J by 6 bases, with 4 bases between the two germline ends. CDR3 length: 11 amino acids. The CDR3 nucleotides read TGTGCCACCAGTGCTATCAATGAGCAGTTCTTC. This codes for CATSAINEQFF.

This clonotype occurred many times. The chain combines TRBV7-2 with TRBJ1-1, with unresolved D. V was pared by 1 base and J by 4 bases, with 4 bases between. CDR1 SGHTA and CDR2 FQGNSA come from the germline V gene. CDR3 length: 12 amino acids. CDR3 loop: CASSLEFTEAFF. Written as DNA, the CDR3 is TGTGCCAGCAGCTTAGAATTCACTGAAGCTTTCTTT.

This clonotype was observed many times. This chain's CDR3 is CASSPMRSSTDTQYF. For the CDR3, the DNA is TGTGCCAGCTCACCCATGAGATCTAGCACAGATACGCAGTATTTT. This chain links TRBV18 with TRBJ2-3, with D unclear. V lost 3 bases, J lost 0 bases, and 10 bases lay in between. Germline lookup yields CDR1 KGHSH and CDR2 LQKENI. This CDR3 has 15 residues.

This clonotype has at least ten counts. Compared with germline, one end of the junction differs, possibly owing to a read error. The chain couples TRBV2 to TRBJ1-6; D is unresolved. The CDR3 contains 11 residues. The germline CDR1 and CDR2 sequences are SNHLY and FYNNEI. CDR3 DNA sequence: TGTGCCAGCAGTTATATTTCACCCCTCCACTTT. Amino acids: CASSYISPLHF.

This clonotype has ten or more counts. The junction and the germline gene differ at one end; a read error may be behind it. The CDR3 spells CASSLGMGNGETQYF. In DNA form, the CDR3 reads TGTGCTAGCAGCTTAGGCATGGGGAATGGAGAGACCCAGTACTTC. This chain joins TRBV7-7 and TRBJ2-5; D ambiguous. The length of the CDR3 is 15 residues. Germline V gene data show CDR1 as SSHAT and CDR2 as FNYEAQ (reference sequence).

In its sample, this clonotype was seen a few times. In DNA form, the CDR3 reads TGCAGTGCTCCAGGGGTTCAAGAGACCCAGTACTTC. Amino acid sequence: CSAPGVQETQYF. The chain joins TRBV20-1 to TRBJ2-5; D is possibly TRBD1 (6 bases). The length of the CDR3 is 12 residues. Germline V lookup: CDR1 DFQATT, CDR2 SNEGSKA (reference sequence). The V end was cut by 5 bases, the J end by 2 bases, with 9 bases between.

The sample holds many counts of this clonotype. This sequence joins TRBV4-2 and TRBJ1-4; D may be TRBD1 (6 bases). Per germline, CDR1 LGHNA and CDR2 YNFKEQ. Trimming removed 0 bases from V and 5 bases from J, with 13 bases in between. This CDR3 has 16 amino acids. CDR3 DNA: TGTGCCAGCAGCCAAGATCGGGGTGGGGGCAATGAAAAACTGTTTTTT. It specifies CASSQDRGGGNEKLFF.

Many counts were recorded for this clonotype. CDR3 sequence: CAISESGGAGYGYTF. CDR3 nucleotide sequence: TGTGCCATCAGTGAGTCCGGGGGCGCGGGCTATGGCTACACCTTC. The V and J genes are TRBV10-3 and TRBJ1-2; perhaps TRBD1 as D (6 bases). The CDR3 covers 15 residues. Per the germline V gene, CDR1 is ENHRY and CDR2 is SYGVKD. V lost 0 bases and J 4 bases, leaving 12 bases between the germline ends.

This clonotype came up many times. The J gene is TRBJ2-1, the V gene TRBV7-2, with TRBD2 matching over 8 bases. The CDR3 spans 16 residues. Per the germline V gene, CDR1 is SGHTA and CDR2 is FQGNSA. The ends lost 8 bases at V and 0 bases at J; junction bases unmatched: 9. The CDR3 reads CASPSGAGGSYNEQFF. The CDR3 nucleotides are TGTGCCAGCCCCTCGGGGGCGGGGGGCTCCTACAATGAGCAGTTCTTC.

The sample holds many counts of this clonotype. An end of the junction differs from the germline gene, which may be a read error. The chain joins TRBV7-7 to TRBJ2-1, with a possible D match to TRBD2 (6 bases). The CDR3 loop spans 14 amino acids. Germline V gene lookup returns CDR1 SSHAT and CDR2 FNYEAQ (reference sequence). CDR3 loop: CASSLGEDTSEQFF. CDR3 in DNA: TGTGCTAGCAGCTTAGGGGAGGACACCAGCGAGCAGTTCTTC.

This clonotype was seen at least ten times. The chain employs TRBV12-3 or TRBV12-4 and TRBJ2-5; D gene ambiguous. This CDR3 contains 12 residues. The germline V and J ends were trimmed by 5 bases and 5 bases, with 9 bases remaining between them. The CDR3 reads CASSLPWETQYF. The CDR3 nucleotides are TGTGCCAGCAGTCTCCCTTGGGAGACCCAGTACTTC.

This clonotype was picked up many times. The V call is TRBV7-9, the J call TRBJ1-5; no firm D call. The CDR3 consists of 13 residues. Germline V CDR1 and CDR2: SEHNR, FQNEAQ (reference sequence). The V end was cut by 1 base, the J end by 5 bases, with 6 bases between. CDR3 amino acids: CASSLGDDQPQHF. The CDR3 region has the DNA TGTGCCAGCAGCTTAGGTGACGATCAGCCCCAGCATTTT.

The V and J genes are TRBV29-1 and TRBJ2-5, with unresolved D. Per the germline V gene, CDR1 is SQVTM and CDR2 is ANQGSEA. The CDR3 extends over 13 amino acids. V was shortened by 3 bases and J by 5 bases, with 13 bases between the two germline ends. CDR3 coding DNA: TGCAGCGTTGAGGGTCACCGATCGGAGACCCAGTACTTC. Its translation is CSVEGHRSETQYF. The full variable domain, in which reference TRBV29-1 and TRBJ2-5 provide the parts outside the CDR3, is SAVISQKPSRDICQRGTSLTIQCQVDSQVTMMFWYRQQPGQSLTLIATANQGSEATYESGFVIDKFPISRPNLTFSTLTVSNMSPEDSSIYLCSVEGHRSETQYFGPGTRLLVL.